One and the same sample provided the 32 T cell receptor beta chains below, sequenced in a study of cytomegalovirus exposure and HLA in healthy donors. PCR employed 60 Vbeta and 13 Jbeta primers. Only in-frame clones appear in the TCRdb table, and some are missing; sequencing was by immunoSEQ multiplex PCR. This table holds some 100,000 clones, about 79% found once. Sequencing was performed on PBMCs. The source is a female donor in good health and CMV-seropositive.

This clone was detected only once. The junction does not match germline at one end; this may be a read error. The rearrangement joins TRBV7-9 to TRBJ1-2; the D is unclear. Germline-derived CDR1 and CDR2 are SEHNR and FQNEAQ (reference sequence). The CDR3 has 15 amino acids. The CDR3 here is CSSSLATDINYGYTF. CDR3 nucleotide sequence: TGTTCCAGCAGCTTAGCCACAGACATAAACTATGGCTACACCTTC. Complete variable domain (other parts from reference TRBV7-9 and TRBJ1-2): DTGVSQNPRHKITKRGQNVTFRCDPISEHNRLYWYRQTLGQGPEFLTYFQNEAQLEKSRLLSDRFSAERPKGSFSTLEIQRTEQGDSAMYLCSSSLATDINYGYTFGSGTRLTVV.

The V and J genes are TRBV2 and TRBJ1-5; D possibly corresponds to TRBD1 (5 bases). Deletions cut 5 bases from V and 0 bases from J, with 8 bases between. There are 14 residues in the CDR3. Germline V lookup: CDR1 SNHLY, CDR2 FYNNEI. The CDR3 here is CASSRGSSNQPQHF. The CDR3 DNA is TGTGCCAGCAGTCGGGGGTCTAGCAATCAGCCCCAGCATTTT.

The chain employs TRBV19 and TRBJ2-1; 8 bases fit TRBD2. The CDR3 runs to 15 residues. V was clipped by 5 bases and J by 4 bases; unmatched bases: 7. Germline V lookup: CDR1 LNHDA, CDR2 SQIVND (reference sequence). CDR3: CASSRSGGRYNEQFF. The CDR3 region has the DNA TGTGCCAGTAGTCGAAGCGGGGGTAGATACAATGAGCAGTTCTTC.

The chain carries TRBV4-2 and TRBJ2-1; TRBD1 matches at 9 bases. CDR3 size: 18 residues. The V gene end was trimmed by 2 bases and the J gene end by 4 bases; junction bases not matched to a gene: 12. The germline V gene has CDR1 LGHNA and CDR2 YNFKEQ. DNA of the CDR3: TGTGCCAGCAGCCAAACCCGGACCGGGACAGGGCAATACAATGAGCAGTTCTTC. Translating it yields CASSQTRTGTGQYNEQFF.

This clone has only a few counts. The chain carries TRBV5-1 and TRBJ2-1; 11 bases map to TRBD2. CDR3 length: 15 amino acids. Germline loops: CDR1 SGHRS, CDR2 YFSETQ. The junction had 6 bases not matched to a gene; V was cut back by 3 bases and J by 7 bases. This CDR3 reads CASSSLAGGLNEQFF. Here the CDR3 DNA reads TGCGCCAGCAGCTCTTTAGCGGGAGGGTTGAATGAGCAGTTCTTC.

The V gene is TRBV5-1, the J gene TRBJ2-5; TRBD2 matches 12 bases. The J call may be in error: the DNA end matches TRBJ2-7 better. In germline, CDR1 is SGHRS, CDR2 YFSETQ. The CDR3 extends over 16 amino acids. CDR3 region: CARRTSGTLSSYEQYF. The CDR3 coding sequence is TGCGCCAGAAGGACTAGCGGGACTCTTTCCTCCTACGAGCAGTACTTC.

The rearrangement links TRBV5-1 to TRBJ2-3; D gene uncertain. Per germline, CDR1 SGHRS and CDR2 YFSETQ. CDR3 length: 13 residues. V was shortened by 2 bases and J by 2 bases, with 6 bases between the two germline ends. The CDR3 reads CASSLDFTDTQYF. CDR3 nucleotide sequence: TGCGCCAGCAGCTTAGACTTCACAGATACGCAGTATTTT.

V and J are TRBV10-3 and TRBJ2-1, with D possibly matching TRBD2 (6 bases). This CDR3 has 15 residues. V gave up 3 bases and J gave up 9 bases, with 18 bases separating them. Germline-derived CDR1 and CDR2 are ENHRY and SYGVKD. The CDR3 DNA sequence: TGTGCCATCAGTGACCCGGCGGGGCCCGGGTTTGAGCAGTTCTTC. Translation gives CAISDPAGPGFEQFF.

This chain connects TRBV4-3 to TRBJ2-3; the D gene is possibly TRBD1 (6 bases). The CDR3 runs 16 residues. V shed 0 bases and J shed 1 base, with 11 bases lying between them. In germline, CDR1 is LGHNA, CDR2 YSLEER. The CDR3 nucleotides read TGCGCCAGCAGCCAAGATAGGGCAGGGGGCACAGATACGCAGTATTTT. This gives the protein CASSQDRAGGTDTQYF.

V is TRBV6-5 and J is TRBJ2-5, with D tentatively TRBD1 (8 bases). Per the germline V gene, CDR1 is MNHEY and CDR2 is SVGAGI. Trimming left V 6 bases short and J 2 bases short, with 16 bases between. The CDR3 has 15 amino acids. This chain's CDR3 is CASRNRGGGQETQYF. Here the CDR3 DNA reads TGTGCCAGCAGGAACAGGGGGGGAGGTCAAGAGACCCAGTACTTC.

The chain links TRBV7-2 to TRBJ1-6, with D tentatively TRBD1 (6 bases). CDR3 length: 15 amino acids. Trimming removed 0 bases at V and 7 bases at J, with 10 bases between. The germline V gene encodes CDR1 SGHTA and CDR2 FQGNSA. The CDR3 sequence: CASSLALGANSPLHF. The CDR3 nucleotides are TGTGCCAGCAGCTTAGCTTTGGGGGCAAATTCACCCCTCCACTTT. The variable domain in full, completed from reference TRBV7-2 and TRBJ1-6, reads GAGVSQSPSNKVTEKGKDVELRCDPISGHTALYWYRQSLGQGLEFLIYFQGNSAPDKSGLPSDRFSAERTGGSVSTLTIQRTQQEDSAVYLCASSLALGANSPLHFGNGTRLTVT.

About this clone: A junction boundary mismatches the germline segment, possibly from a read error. The CDR3 DNA follows: TGTGCCTGGAGTGTGACGGGGGGGCCCAAAAACAGTCAGTACTTC. Amino acids: CAWSVTGGPKNSQYF. The V and J genes are TRBV30 and TRBJ2-4; 8 positions match TRBD2. CDR3 length equals 15 residues. The germline V gene has CDR1 GTSNPN and CDR2 SVGIG (reference sequence).

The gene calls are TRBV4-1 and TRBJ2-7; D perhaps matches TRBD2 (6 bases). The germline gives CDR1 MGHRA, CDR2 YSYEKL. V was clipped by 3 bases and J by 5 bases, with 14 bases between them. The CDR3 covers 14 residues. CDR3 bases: TGCGCCAGCAGCCAGAGGAGGGTCGCTGACGAGCAGTACTTC. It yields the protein CASSQRRVADEQYF.

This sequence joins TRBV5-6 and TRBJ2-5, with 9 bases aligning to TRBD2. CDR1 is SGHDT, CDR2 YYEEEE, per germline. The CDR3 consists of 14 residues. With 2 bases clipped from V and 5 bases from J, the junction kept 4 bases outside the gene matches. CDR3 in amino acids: CASSFSGSGETQYF. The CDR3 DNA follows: TGTGCCAGCAGCTTTAGCGGGAGTGGGGAGACCCAGTACTTC.

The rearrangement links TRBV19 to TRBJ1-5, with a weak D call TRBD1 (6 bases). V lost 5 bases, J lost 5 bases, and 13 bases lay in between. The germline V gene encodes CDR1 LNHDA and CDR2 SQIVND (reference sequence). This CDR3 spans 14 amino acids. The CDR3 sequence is CASSYGQIYQPQHF. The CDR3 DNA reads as TGTGCCAGTAGTTACGGACAGATTTATCAGCCCCAGCATTTT.

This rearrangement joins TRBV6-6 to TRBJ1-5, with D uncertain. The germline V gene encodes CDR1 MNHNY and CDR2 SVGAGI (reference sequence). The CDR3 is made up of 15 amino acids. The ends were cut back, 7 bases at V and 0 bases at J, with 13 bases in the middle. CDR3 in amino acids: CASTAKEGSNQPQHF. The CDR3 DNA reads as TGTGCCAGCACCGCAAAGGAGGGTAGCAATCAGCCCCAGCATTTT.

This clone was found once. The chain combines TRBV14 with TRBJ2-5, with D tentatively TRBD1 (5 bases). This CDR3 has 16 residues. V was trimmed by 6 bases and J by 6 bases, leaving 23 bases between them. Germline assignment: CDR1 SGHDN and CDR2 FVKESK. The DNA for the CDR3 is TGTGCCAGCAGTCCAATACTATGGGCTCAGGGTCAGACCCAGTACTTC. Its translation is CASSPILWAQGQTQYF.

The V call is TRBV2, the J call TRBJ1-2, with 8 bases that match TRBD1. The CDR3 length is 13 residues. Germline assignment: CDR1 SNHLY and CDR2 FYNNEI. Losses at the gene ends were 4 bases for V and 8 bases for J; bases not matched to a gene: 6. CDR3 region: CASSGGQGVGYTF. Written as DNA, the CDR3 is TGTGCCAGCAGTGGAGGACAGGGCGTGGGCTACACCTTC.

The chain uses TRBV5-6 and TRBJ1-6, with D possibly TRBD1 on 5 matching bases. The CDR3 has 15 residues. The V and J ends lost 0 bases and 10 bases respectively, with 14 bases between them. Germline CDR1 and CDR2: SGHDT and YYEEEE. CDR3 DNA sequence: TGTGCCAGCAGCTTGGGGACACTTAACTTCTCACCCCTCCACTTT. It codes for CASSLGTLNFSPLHF.

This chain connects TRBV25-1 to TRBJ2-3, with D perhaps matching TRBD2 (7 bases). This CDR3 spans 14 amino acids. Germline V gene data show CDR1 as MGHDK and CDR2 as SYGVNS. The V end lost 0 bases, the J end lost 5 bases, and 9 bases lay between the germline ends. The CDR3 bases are TGTGCCAGCAGTGAATACGGGGGGCAAGATACGCAGTATTTT. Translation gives CASSEYGGQDTQYF.

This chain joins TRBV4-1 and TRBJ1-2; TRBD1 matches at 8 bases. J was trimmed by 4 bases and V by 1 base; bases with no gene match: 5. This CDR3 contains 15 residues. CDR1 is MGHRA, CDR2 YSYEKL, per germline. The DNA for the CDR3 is TGCGCCAGCAGCCAAGGTCAGGGGGCGGGCTATGGCTACACCTTC. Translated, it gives CASSQGQGAGYGYTF.

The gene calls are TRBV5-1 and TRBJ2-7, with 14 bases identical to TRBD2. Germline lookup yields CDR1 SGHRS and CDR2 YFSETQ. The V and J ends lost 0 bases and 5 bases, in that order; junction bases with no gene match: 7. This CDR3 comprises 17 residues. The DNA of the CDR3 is TGCGCCAGCAGCTTGGGACTAGCGGGAGGGCCGATCGACGAGCAGTACTTC. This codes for CASSLGLAGGPIDEQYF.

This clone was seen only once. CDR3 in amino acids: CASTPRDRGVDTQYF. CDR3 nucleotide sequence: TGTGCCAGCACCCCCCGGGATCGGGGGGTGGATACGCAGTATTTT. The chain links TRBV5-8 to TRBJ2-3, with 7 bases lining up with TRBD2. Per germline, CDR1 SGHTS and CDR2 YDEGEE. The CDR3 has 15 amino acids. V dropped 6 bases and J dropped 6; count of bases not matched to a gene: 13.

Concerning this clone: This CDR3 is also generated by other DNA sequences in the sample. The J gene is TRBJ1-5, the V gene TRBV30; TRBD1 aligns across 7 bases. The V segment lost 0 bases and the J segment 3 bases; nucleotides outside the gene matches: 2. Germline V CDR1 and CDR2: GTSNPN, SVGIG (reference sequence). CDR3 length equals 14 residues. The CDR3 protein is CAWSVGQFNQPQHF. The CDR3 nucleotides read TGTGCCTGGAGTGTGGGACAGTTCAATCAGCCCCAGCATTTT.

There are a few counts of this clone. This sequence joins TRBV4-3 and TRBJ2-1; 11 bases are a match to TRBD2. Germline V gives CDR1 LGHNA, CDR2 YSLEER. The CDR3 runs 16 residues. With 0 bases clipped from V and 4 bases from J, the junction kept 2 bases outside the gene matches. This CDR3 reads CASSQDRLAGYNEQFF. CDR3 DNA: TGCGCCAGCAGCCAAGATAGACTAGCGGGGTACAATGAGCAGTTCTTC.

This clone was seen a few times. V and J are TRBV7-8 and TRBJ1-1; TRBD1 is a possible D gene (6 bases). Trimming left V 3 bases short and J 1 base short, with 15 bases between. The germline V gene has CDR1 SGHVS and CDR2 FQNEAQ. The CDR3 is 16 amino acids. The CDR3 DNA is TGTGCCAGCAGCTTTTCCCCTTTGGGGGCGAACACTGAAGCTTTCTTT. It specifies CASSFSPLGANTEAFF.

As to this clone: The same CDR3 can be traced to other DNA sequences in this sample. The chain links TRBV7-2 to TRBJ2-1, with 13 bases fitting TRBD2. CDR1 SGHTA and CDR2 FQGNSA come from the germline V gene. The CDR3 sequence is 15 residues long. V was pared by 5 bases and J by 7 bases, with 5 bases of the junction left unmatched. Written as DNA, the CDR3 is TGTGCCAGCAGCCTTACTAGCGGGGGGGGGAATGAGCAGTTCTTC. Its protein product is CASSLTSGGGNEQFF.

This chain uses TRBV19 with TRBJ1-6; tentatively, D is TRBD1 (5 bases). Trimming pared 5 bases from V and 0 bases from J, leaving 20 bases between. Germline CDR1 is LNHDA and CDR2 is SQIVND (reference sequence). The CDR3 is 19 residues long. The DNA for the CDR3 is TGTGCCAGTAGTCAAAACCACCGTAGGGGTACCTCCTATAATTCACCCCTCCACTTT. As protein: CASSQNHRRGTSYNSPLHF.

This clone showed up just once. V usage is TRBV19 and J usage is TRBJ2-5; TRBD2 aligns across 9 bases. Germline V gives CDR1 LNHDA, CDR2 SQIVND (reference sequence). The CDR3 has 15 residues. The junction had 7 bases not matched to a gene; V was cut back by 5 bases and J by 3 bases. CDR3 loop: CASSGRLAGEETQYF. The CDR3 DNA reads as TGTGCCAGTAGTGGGAGATTAGCGGGAGAAGAGACCCAGTACTTC.

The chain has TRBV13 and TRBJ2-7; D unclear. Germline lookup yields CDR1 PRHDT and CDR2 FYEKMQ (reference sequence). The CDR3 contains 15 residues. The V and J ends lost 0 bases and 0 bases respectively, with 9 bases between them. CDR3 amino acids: CASSLGPGSSYEQYF. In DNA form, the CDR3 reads TGTGCCAGCAGCTTAGGGCCCGGTAGCTCCTACGAGCAGTACTTC.

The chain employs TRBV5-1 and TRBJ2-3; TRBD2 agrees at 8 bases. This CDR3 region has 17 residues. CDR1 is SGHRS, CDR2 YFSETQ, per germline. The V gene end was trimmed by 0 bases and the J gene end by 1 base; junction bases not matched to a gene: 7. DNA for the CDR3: TGCGCCAGCAGCTTGGAGTCGAGAGCGGGAGGCACAGATACGCAGTATTTT. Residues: CASSLESRAGGTDTQYF.

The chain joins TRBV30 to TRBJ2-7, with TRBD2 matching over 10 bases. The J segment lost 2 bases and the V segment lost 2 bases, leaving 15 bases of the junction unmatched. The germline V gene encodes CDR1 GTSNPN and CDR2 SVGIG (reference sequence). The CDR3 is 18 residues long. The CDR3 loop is CAWSPTGKLAGYTYEQYF. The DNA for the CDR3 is TGTGCCTGGAGTCCCACAGGAAAACTAGCGGGGTACACCTACGAGCAGTACTTC.